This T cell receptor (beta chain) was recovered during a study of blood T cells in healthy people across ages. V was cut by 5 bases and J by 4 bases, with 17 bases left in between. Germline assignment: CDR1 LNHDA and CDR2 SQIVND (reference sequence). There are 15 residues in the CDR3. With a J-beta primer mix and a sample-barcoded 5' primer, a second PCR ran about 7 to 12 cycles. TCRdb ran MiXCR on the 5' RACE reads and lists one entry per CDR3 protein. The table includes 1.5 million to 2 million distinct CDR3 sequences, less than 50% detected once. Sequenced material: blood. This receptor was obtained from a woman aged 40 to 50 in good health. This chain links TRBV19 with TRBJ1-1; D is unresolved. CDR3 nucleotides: TGTGCCAGTAGTGAAAGGAAGGCCCTTGGCACTGAAGCTTTCTTT. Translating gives CASSERKALGTEAFF.